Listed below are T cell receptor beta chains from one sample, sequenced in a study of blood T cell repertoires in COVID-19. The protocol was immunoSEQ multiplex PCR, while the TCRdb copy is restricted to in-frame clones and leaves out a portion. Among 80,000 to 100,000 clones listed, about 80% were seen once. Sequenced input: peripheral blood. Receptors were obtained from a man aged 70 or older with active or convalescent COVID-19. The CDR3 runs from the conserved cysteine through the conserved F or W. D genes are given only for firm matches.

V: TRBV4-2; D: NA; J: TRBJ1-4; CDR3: CASSQGGYEKLFF; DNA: TGTGCCAGCAGCCAAGGAGGTTATGAAAAACTGTTTTTT
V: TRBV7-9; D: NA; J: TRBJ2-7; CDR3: CASSTQGGGYEQYF; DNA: TGTGCCAGCAGTACACAGGGCGGAGGCTACGAGCAGTACTTC
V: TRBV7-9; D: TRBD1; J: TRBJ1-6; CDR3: CASSDGTVRNSPLHF; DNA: TGTGCCAGCAGCGACGGGACAGTGCGTAATTCACCCCTCCACTTT
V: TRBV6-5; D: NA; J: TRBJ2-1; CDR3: CASSTDGSSYNEQFF; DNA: TGTGCCAGCAGTACGGACGGGAGCTCCTACAATGAGCAGTTCTTC
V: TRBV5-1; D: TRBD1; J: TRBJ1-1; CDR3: CASSLQTGSEPFF; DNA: TGCGCCAGCAGCTTACAGACAGGGTCTGAGCCTTTCTTT
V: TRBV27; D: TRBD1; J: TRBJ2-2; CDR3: CASSLTRTGGVGELFF; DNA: TGTGCCAGCAGTTTAACCCGGACAGGGGGTGTCGGGGAGCTGTTTTTT
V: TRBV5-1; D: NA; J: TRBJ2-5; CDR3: CASSHGQPQETQYF; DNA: TGCGCCAGCAGTCATGGACAACCCCAAGAGACCCAGTACTTC
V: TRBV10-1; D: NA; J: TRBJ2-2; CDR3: CAVGASATGELFF; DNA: TGCGCCGTGGGGGCTTCAGCCACCGGGGAGCTGTTTTTT
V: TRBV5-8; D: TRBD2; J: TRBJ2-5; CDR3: CASSRRTSQETQYF; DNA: TGTGCCAGCAGCAGGAGGACTAGCCAAGAGACCCAGTACTTC
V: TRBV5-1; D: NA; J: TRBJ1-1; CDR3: CASSASGGGNTEAFF; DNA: TGCGCCAGCAGCGCTTCGGGGGGAGGAAACACTGAAGCTTTCTTT